These 9 T cell receptor beta chains were all obtained from the same sample, sequenced in a study of regulatory T cells in long-lasting Graves disease. Time point specified: persistent/refractory GD, antithyroid drugs over 5 years with positive TRAb. PBMC-derived RNA was used for the TCR library. For TCR beta, libraries came from iRepertoire HTBI primers and Arm-PCR of CDR3 regions. From the multiplex PCR reads, TCRdb called clonotypes with MiXCR, one entry per CDR3 protein. The data hold about 340,000 distinct CDR3 sequences, with less than 20% observed a single time. Sequences were derived from peripheral blood mononuclear cells (PBMCs), sampled when the disease was refractory, from a patient treated with antithyroid drugs. The receptor set was obtained from a female donor with Graves disease.

In its sample, this clonotype was seen many times. The junction and the germline gene differ at one end; a read error may be behind it. The chain links TRBV7-7 to TRBJ1-5, with 11 positions matching TRBD1. The CDR3 length is 16 residues. Germline CDR1 SSHAT, CDR2 FNYEAQ (reference sequence). Here the CDR3 reads CASSLQGQGADQPQHF. The CDR3 DNA reads as TGTGCTAGCAGCTTACAAGGACAGGGGGCTGATCAGCCCCAGCATTTT.

A note on this clonotype: Only one base separates this from a far larger clonotype, so it likely reflects a read error. V usage is TRBV7-2 and J usage is TRBJ1-1; D is undetermined. The CDR3 spans 13 residues. The V gene's germline CDR1 is SGHTA and CDR2 FQGNSA. Trimming pared 3 bases from V and 3 bases from J, leaving 8 bases between. The CDR3 bases are TGTGCCAGCAGCTTTGACACCGACACTGAAGCTTTCTTT. Protein: CASSFDTDTEAFF.

This clonotype was found many times. The CDR3 sequence is CASSIGTGTEAFF. For the CDR3, the DNA is TGTGCCAGTAGTATAGGGACAGGCACTGAAGCTTTCTTT. The V and J genes are TRBV19 and TRBJ1-1; 7 bases are shared with TRBD1. CDR3 length: 13 amino acids. V dropped 1 base and J dropped 4; count of bases not matched to a gene: 0. Germline values: CDR1 LNHDA, CDR2 SQIVND (reference sequence).

This clonotype came up many times. The V gene is TRBV6-1, the J gene TRBJ1-1; tentative D call: TRBD1 (5 bases). The germline gives CDR1 MNHNS, CDR2 SASEGT. The CDR3 runs to 15 residues. V lost 8 bases to trimming and J lost 6 bases, with 22 bases between them. The CDR3 spells CASAGRADWGPEAFF. The CDR3 DNA sequence: TGTGCCAGCGCGGGCAGGGCGGATTGGGGCCCTGAAGCTTTCTTT.

This clonotype was counted between two and nine times. This sequence joins TRBV10-3 and TRBJ1-4; a possible D gene is TRBD1 (5 bases). This CDR3 contains 14 residues. In germline, CDR1 is ENHRY, CDR2 SYGVKD. Trimming took off 2 bases at V and 8 bases at J, with 12 bases between the two ends. This CDR3 reads CAISESHRGEKLFF. In DNA, the CDR3 is TGTGCCATCAGTGAGAGCCATCGGGGGGAAAAACTGTTTTTT.

This clonotype was observed a handful of times. The chain employs TRBV9 and TRBJ2-2; D is ambiguous. V was cut by 0 bases and J by 4 bases, with 4 bases left in between. CDR3 size: 13 residues. Germline values: CDR1 SGDLS, CDR2 YYNGEE. The chain's CDR3 is CASSVVPTGELFF. DNA for the CDR3: TGTGCCAGCAGCGTAGTGCCCACCGGGGAGCTGTTTTTT.

This clonotype was counted ten times or more. The V call is TRBV5-1, the J call TRBJ1-2, with a tentative D call TRBD1 (5 bases). The length of the CDR3 is 13 residues. Per germline, CDR1 SGHRS and CDR2 YFSETQ. Trimming removed 0 bases at V and 4 bases at J, with 7 bases between. CDR3 region: CASSLGQLYGYTF. CDR3 DNA: TGCGCCAGCAGCTTGGGACAGCTCTATGGCTACACCTTC.

The sample holds many counts of this clonotype. The V gene is TRBV10-3, the J gene TRBJ2-7; D remains ambiguous. This CDR3 contains 12 residues. Between the trimmed V and J ends, which lost 3 bases and 1 base, there was a span of 4 bases. Germline lookup yields CDR1 ENHRY and CDR2 SYGVKD. The CDR3 region has the DNA TGTGCCATCAGTGATCAGTCCTACGAGCAGTACTTC. Its protein is CAISDQSYEQYF.

This clonotype was detected many times. V and J are TRBV12-3 or TRBV12-4 and TRBJ1-2; D gene unclear. Trimming removed 5 bases at V and 3 bases at J, with 13 bases between. The CDR3 spans 14 residues. The CDR3 DNA is TGTGCCAGCAGTCCAACACCGAGCGACTATGGCTACACCTTC. Amino acids: CASSPTPSDYGYTF.